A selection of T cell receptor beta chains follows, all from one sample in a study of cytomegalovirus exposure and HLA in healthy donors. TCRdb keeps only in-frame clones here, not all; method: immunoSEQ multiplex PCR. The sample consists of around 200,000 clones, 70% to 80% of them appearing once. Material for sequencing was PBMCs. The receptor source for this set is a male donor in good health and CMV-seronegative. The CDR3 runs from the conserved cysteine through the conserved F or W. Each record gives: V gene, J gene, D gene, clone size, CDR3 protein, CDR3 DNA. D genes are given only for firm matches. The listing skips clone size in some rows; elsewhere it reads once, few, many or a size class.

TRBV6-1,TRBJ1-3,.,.,CASSDITGNTIYF,TGTGCCAGCAGTGATATAACTGGAAACACCATATATTTT
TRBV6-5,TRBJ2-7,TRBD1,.,CASSPRTGFTTKKLF,TGTGCCAGCAGTCCCAGGACAGGGTTTACGACCAAAAAACTCTTC
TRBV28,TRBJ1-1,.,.,CATGEGRNTEAFF,TGTGCCACTGGGGAGGGAAGGAACACTGAAGCTTTCTTT
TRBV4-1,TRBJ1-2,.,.,CASSQPTLSGDYGYTF,TGCGCCAGCAGCCAGCCCACCCTCTCGGGAGACTATGGCTACACCTTC
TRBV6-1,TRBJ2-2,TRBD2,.,CASSERLAAGELFF,TGTGCCAGCAGTGAAAGACTAGCCGCCGGGGAGCTGTTTTTT
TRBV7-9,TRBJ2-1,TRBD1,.,CASSLGKLTRQGRNEQFF,TGTGCCAGCAGCCTAGGGAAGTTGACGAGACAGGGGCGGAATGAGCAGTTCTTC
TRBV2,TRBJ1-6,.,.,CASRETGGSSPLHF,TGTGCCAGCAGGGAAACGGGGGGTAGTTCACCCCTCCACTTT
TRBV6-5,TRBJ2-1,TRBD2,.,CASSYTSGNEQFF,TGTGCCAGCAGTTATACTAGCGGAAATGAGCAGTTCTTC
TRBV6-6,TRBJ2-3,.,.,CASRLRADTQYF,TGTGCCAGCAGGTTGCGGGCAGATACGCAGTATTTT
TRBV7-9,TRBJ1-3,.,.,CATRGGPSSGNTIYF,TGTGCCACGCGAGGGGGACCTAGCTCTGGAAACACCATATATTTT
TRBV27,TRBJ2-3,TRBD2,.,CASTKTSGRGTDTQYF,TGTGCCAGCACCAAGACTAGCGGGAGAGGTACAGATACGCAGTATTTT
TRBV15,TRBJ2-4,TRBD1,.,CATSRDPGGADIQYF,TGTGCCACCAGCAGAGATCCAGGGGGCGCGGACATTCAGTACTTC
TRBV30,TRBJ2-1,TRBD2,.,CAWSSGGSSGGRSYNEQFF,TGTGCCTGGAGTTCTGGCGGGAGTTCGGGGGGAAGGTCCTACAATGAGCAGTTCTTC
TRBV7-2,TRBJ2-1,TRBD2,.,CASSLGGGPSEQFF,TGTGCCAGCAGCTTAGGGGGAGGGCCTAGTGAGCAGTTCTTC
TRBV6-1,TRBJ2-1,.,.,CASSEQDRGWFF,TGTGCCAGCAGTGAACAGGACAGAGGTTGGTTCTTC
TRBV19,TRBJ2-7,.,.,CASSIQGYEQYF,TGTGCCAGTAGTATTCAGGGCTACGAGCAGTACTTC
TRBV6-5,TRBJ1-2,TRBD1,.,CASRLQGKENGYTF,TGTGCCAGCAGACTACAGGGGAAAGAGAATGGCTACACCTTC
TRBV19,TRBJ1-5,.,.,CASSRVESNQPQHF,TGTGCCAGTAGCAGGGTTGAGAGCAATCAGCCCCAGCATTTT
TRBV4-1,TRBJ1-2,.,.,CASSQDPGDYGYTF,TGCGCCAGCAGCCAAGACCCGGGAGACTATGGCTACACCTTC
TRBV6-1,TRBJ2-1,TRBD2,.,CASSPGRVSYNEQFF,TGTGCCAGCAGCCCTGGGAGGGTCTCCTACAATGAGCAGTTCTTC
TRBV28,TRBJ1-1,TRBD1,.,CASSATHRGSWGTEAFF,TGTGCCAGCAGCGCGACCCACAGGGGGAGCTGGGGCACTGAAGCTTTCTTT
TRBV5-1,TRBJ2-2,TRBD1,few,CASSLSGQLTGELFF,TGCGCCAGCAGCTTGTCGGGACAGTTAACCGGGGAGCTGTTTTTT
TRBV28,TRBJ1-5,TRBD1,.,CASSFRQGFNQPQHF,TGTGCCAGCAGTTTTAGACAGGGATTCAATCAGCCCCAGCATTTT
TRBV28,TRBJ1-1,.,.,CASSEQGNTEAFF,TGTGCCAGCAGTGAACAGGGTAACACTGAAGCTTTCTTT
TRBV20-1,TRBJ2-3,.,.,CSAPTGGTQYF,TGCAGTGCCCCAACGGGCGGGACGCAGTATTTT
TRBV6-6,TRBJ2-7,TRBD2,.,CASSTTSGRANEQYF,TGTGCCAGCAGCACCACTAGCGGGAGGGCCAACGAGCAGTACTTC
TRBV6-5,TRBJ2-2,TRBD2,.,CASRPTSAGTGELFF,TGTGCCAGCAGACCAACTAGCGCCGGCACCGGGGAGCTGTTTTTT
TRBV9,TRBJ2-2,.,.,CASSPSNTGELFF,TGTGCCAGCAGCCCCTCGAACACCGGGGAGCTGTTTTTT
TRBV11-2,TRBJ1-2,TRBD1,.,CASSLEAGQGYGYTF,TGTGCCAGCAGCTTAGAAGCGGGACAGGGGTATGGCTACACCTTC
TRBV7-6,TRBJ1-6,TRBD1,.,CASSSAPGQGGSPLHF,TGTGCCAGCAGCTCAGCACCGGGACAGGGAGGGTCACCCCTCCACTTT
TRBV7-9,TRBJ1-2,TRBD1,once,CASRLGTGGFHGYTF,TGTGCCAGCAGACTTGGGACAGGGGGCTTTCATGGCTACACCTTC
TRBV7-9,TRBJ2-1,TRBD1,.,CASSLGGQVPQFF,TGTGCCAGCAGCTTAGGAGGACAGGTCCCGCAGTTCTTC
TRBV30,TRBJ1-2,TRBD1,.,CAWRETGVGGYTF,TGTGCCTGGAGGGAGACAGGGGTCGGAGGCTACACCTTC
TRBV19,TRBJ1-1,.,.,CASTRNYDTEAFF,TGTGCCAGTACTAGAAACTACGACACTGAAGCTTTCTTT
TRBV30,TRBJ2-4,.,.,CAWSLGAKTQYF,TGTGCCTGGAGTTTGGGGGCCAAGACTCAGTACTTC
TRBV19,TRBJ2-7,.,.,CASSATLRGPYEQYF,TGTGCCAGTAGTGCAACCCTGCGGGGTCCCTACGAGCAGTACTTC
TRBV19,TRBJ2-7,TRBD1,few,CASTGTGESYEQYF,TGTGCCAGTACCGGGACAGGAGAATCCTACGAGCAGTACTTC
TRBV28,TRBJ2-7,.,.,CASSLSSYEQYF,TGTGCCAGCAGTCTAAGCTCCTACGAGCAGTACTTC
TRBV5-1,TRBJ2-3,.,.,CASSWPASAGSSTDTQYF,TGCGCCAGCAGTTGGCCAGCATCGGCGGGATCTAGCACAGATACGCAGTATTTT
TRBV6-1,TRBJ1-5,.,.,CASRAGQPQHF,TGTGCCAGCAGGGCTGGTCAGCCCCAGCATTTT
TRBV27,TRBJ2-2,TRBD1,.,CASSLGQASGELFF,TGTGCCAGCAGCCTTGGACAGGCCTCCGGGGAGCTGTTTTTT
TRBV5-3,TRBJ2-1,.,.,CARTMVTGNEQFF,TGTGCCAGAACCATGGTGACGGGGAATGAGCAGTTCTTC
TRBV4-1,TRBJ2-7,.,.,CASSQDEREAYEQYF,TGCGCCAGCAGCCAAGATGAACGGGAAGCCTACGAGCAGTACTTC
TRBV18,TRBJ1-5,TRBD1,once,CASSERTGGAVQPQHF,TGTGCCAGCTCAGAAAGGACAGGGGGCGCGGTACAGCCCCAGCATTTT
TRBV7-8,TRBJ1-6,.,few,CASSLVPGTSSPLHF,TGTGCCAGCAGCTTAGTTCCAGGAACGTCTTCACCCCTCCACTTT
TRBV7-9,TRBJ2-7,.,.,CASSSDRLTYEQYF,TGTGCCAGCAGCTCAGACAGGTTGACCTACGAGCAGTACTTC
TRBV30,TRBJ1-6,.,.,CAWRIDQGSPLHF,TGTGCCTGGAGGATCGATCAGGGATCACCCCTCCACTTT
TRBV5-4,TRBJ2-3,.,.,CASSLGLQFSDTQYF,TGTGCCAGCAGCTTGGGGCTCCAGTTTTCAGATACGCAGTATTTT
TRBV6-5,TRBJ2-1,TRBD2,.,CASSYSSLAGGAEQFF,TGTGCCAGCAGTTACTCGAGTCTAGCGGGGGGAGCTGAGCAGTTCTTC
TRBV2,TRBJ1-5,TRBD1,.,CASSLIQGADQPQHF,TGTGCCAGCAGTCTCATTCAGGGGGCGGATCAGCCCCAGCATTTT
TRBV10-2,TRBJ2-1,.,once,CASRERVNEQFF,TGCGCCAGCCGAGAGCGGGTCAATGAGCAGTTCTTC
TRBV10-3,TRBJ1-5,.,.,CAISEYRGNQPQHF,TGTGCCATCAGTGAGTACAGGGGCAATCAGCCCCAGCATTTT
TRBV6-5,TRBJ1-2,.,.,CASRTGGSRCGYTF,TGTGCCAGCAGAACAGGCGGATCTCGTTGTGGCTACACCTTC
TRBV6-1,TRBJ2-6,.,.,CASRQGSGANVLTF,TGTGCCAGCAGACAGGGCTCTGGGGCCAACGTCCTGACTTTC
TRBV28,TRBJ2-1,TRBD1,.,CASSVPGQGNEQFF,TGTGCCAGCAGCGTCCCGGGACAGGGGAATGAGCAGTTCTTC
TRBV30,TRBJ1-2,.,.,CAWSVQGSYGYTF,TGTGCCTGGAGTGTTCAAGGGAGCTATGGCTACACCTTC
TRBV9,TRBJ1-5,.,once,CASSVRGASNQPQHF,TGTGCCAGCAGCGTACGGGGGGCAAGCAATCAGCCCCAGCATTTT
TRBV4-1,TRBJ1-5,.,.,CASSQDWGVPNQPQHF,TGCGCCAGCAGCCAAGATTGGGGGGTCCCCAATCAGCCCCAGCATTTT
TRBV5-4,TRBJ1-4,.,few,CASGVGEATNEKLFF,TGTGCCAGCGGCGTTGGGGAGGCAACTAATGAAAAACTGTTTTTT
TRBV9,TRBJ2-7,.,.,CASSVEPTLDYEQYF,TGTGCCAGCAGCGTAGAGCCCACCCTGGACTACGAGCAGTACTTC